This entry describes one T cell receptor beta chain. Its target is unknown. The data originate from a study of cytomegalovirus exposure and HLA in healthy donors. About the study: Of the donors genotyped, several hundred in all, 75% to 85% fell in the Caucasian-associated ancestry cluster. The study, taken as a whole, reports: When a later analysis compared HLA-associated TCR beta chains with equally common others, the HLA-associated chains turned out to be more clonally expanded and to have lower generation probabilities. Presence/absence analyses rested on an assumption that sequencing depth was roughly uniform across donors.

PCR employed 60 Vbeta and 13 Jbeta primers. TCRdb keeps only in-frame clones here, not all; method: immunoSEQ multiplex PCR. The sample comprises about 120,000 clones, about 80% of which are singletons, and 7.5% to 9% rests with the top ten. V was shortened by 0 bases and J by 7 bases, with 17 bases between the two germline ends. From germline, CDR1 is SGDLS and CDR2 YYNGEE. This CDR3 has 17 residues. The source of this sequence is a female donor in good health and CMV-seropositive. Sequencing was carried out using PBMCs. The J gene is TRBJ1-6, the V gene TRBV9, with D possibly TRBD1 on 5 matching bases. CDR3 bases: TGTGCCAGCAGCGTAGGGAACAGTCCCAGGGTGAATTCACCCCTCCACTTT. It yields the protein CASSVGNSPRVNSPLHF.